This entry lists 20 T cell receptor beta chains sequenced from one sample in a study of blood T cell repertoires in COVID-19. The table came from immunoSEQ multiplex PCR; TCRdb's copy has only in-frame clones and leaves some out. The data hold some 300,000 clones, with approximately 89% observed a single time. The sequenced sample consisted of peripheral blood. These receptors all stem from a woman between 25 and 40 years old who had recovered from COVID-19.

The J gene is TRBJ1-1, the V gene TRBV11-3, with a tentative D call TRBD1 (5 bases). V lost 5 bases, J lost 4 bases, and 11 bases lay in between. Germline V gene sequence: CDR1 SGHNT, CDR2 YENEEA. The CDR3 is 13 residues long. The CDR3 spells CASSPTVVTEAFF. The DNA of the CDR3 is TGTGCCAGCAGCCCGACAGTGGTCACTGAAGCTTTCTTT.

As to this clone: Other nucleotide sequences from this sample produce the same CDR3. The chain uses TRBV5-1 and TRBJ2-1; D may be TRBD1 (5 bases). Germline V gene sequence: CDR1 SGHRS, CDR2 YFSETQ. The CDR3 is 13 residues long. V was cut by 8 bases and J by 0 bases, with 9 bases left in between. CDR3 bases: TGCGCCAGTACCAGGGACTCCTACAATGAGCAGTTCTTC. Amino acids: CASTRDSYNEQFF.

The chain employs TRBV5-1 and TRBJ2-5, with TRBD1 identical over 8 bases. CDR1 and CDR2 (germline): SGHRS, YFSETQ. The CDR3 runs 15 residues. J gave up 6 bases and V 1 base, and 8 bases lay outside the gene matches. DNA for the CDR3: TGCGCCAGCAGCTTGCCCCCCGGACAGGGCCAGACCCAGTACTTC. This encodes CASSLPPGQGQTQYF.

The rearrangement links TRBV3-1 (or the pseudogene TRBV3-2) to TRBJ2-3; 7 bases map to TRBD2. The CDR3 extends over 16 amino acids. J gave up 1 base and V 2 bases, and 6 bases lay outside the gene matches. The germline V gene encodes CDR1 LGHDT and CDR2 YNNKEL (reference sequence). CDR3 region: CASSQYIAGGTDTQYF. Written as DNA, the CDR3 is TGTGCCAGCAGCCAATACATCGCGGGGGGCACAGATACGCAGTATTTT.

This rearrangement joins TRBV6-1 to TRBJ1-5; 7 nucleotides align to TRBD1. The length of the CDR3 is 18 residues. The germline CDR1 and CDR2 sequences are MNHNS and SASEGT. With V trimmed by 4 bases and J by 0 bases, 12 bases remained unmatched. The DNA of the CDR3 is TGTGCCAGCAGTGTCCTGCCGGGACAGACACATAGCAATCAGCCCCAGCATTTT. As protein: CASSVLPGQTHSNQPQHF.

This sequence joins TRBV5-1 and TRBJ2-2, with 12 bases that match TRBD2. CDR3 length equals 19 residues. The junction had 6 bases not matched to a gene; V was cut back by 0 bases and J by 0 bases. The germline gives CDR1 SGHRS, CDR2 YFSETQ. Written as DNA, the CDR3 is TGCGCCAGCAGCTTGGTTCGGACTAGCGGGGACTCGAACACCGGGGAGCTGTTTTTT. Translated, it gives CASSLVRTSGDSNTGELFF.

The chain links TRBV19 to TRBJ2-7, with 7 bases matching TRBD1. Per germline, CDR1 LNHDA and CDR2 SQIVND (reference sequence). Losses at the gene ends were 6 bases for V and 6 bases for J; bases not matched to a gene: 8. This CDR3 comprises 13 residues. CDR3 bases: TGTGCCAGTAGCACTTTCCAGGGGGTCGAGCAGTACTTC. It specifies CASSTFQGVEQYF.

The chain recombines TRBV3-1 (or the pseudogene TRBV3-2) with TRBJ2-5, with TRBD2 identical over 11 bases. The V gene end was trimmed by 4 bases and the J gene end by 6 bases; junction bases not matched to a gene: 4. The CDR3 totals 14 residues. The germline CDR1 and CDR2 sequences are LGHDT and YNNKEL (reference sequence). The CDR3 nucleotides read TGTGCCAGCAGCCGTATAGCGGGGGGGCAGACCCAGTACTTC. Translated: CASSRIAGGQTQYF.

The chain carries TRBV19 and TRBJ1-1; a possible D gene is TRBD1 (6 bases). The CDR3 is made up of 14 amino acids. Trimming left V 7 bases short and J 6 bases short, with 18 bases between. The germline V gene has CDR1 LNHDA and CDR2 SQIVND (reference sequence). The CDR3 here is CASTLQGFRAEAFF. CDR3 DNA sequence: TGTGCCAGTACCCTACAGGGTTTTAGAGCTGAAGCTTTCTTT.

V gene TRBV5-6 combines with J gene TRBJ1-1; a weak D match, TRBD1 (6 bases). With 6 bases removed from V and 8 bases from J, the gap between germline ends came to 17 bases. Germline assignment: CDR1 SGHDT and CDR2 YYEEEE. The CDR3 has 13 residues. The CDR3 DNA reads TGTGCCAGCACCTCCCGCGTTGGGGGCGAAGCTTTCTTT. Its translation: CASTSRVGGEAFF.

The chain couples TRBV6-5 to TRBJ1-4; D is unresolved. CDR3 length: 13 amino acids. Germline values: CDR1 MNHEY, CDR2 SVGAGI. Trimming removed 6 bases at V and 7 bases at J, with 12 bases between. CDR3 amino acids: CASRILGSEKLFF. Here the CDR3 DNA reads TGTGCCAGCAGGATATTGGGGAGTGAAAAACTGTTTTTT.

This sequence joins TRBV7-3 and TRBJ2-2; 7 positions match TRBD1. The trim removed 5 bases at V and 1 base at J, leaving 1 base unmatched. CDR1 and CDR2 from the germline V gene are SGHTA and FQGTGA. This CDR3 is built from 14 residues. DNA for the CDR3: TGTGCCAGCAGCCGGACAGGGAACACCGGGGAGCTGTTTTTT. It specifies CASSRTGNTGELFF.

The rearrangement joins TRBV28 to TRBJ1-6; weak D call: TRBD1 (5 bases). The CDR3 covers 15 residues. Germline-derived CDR1 and CDR2 are MDHEN and SYDVKM. Deletions cut 3 bases from V and 4 bases from J, with 10 bases between. Here the CDR3 reads CASSLGGVYNSPLHF. DNA for the CDR3: TGTGCCAGCAGTTTGGGGGGGGTGTATAATTCACCCCTCCACTTT.

CDR3 nucleotide sequence: TGCGCCAGCAGGGGAGGGTCTAATGAAAAACTGTTTTTT. This sequence encodes CASRGGSNEKLFF. The V and J genes are TRBV10-1 and TRBJ1-4; D is unresolved. Germline assignment: CDR1 WNHNN and CDR2 SYGVQD (reference sequence). V dropped 6 bases and J dropped 3 bases, with 8 bases sitting between them. The CDR3 is 13 amino acids.

This clone was seen ten or more times. The rearrangement uses TRBV2 and TRBJ1-4, with a possible D match to TRBD1 (5 bases). The germline CDR1 and CDR2 sequences are SNHLY and FYNNEI. The CDR3 has 14 residues. V was pared by 1 base and J by 6 bases, with 9 bases between. The CDR3 bases are TGTGCCAGCAGTGAAGATTTCAGGGATGAAAAACTGTTTTTT. Encoded protein: CASSEDFRDEKLFF. Full variable domain (rest looked up from reference TRBV2 and TRBJ1-4): EPEVTQTPSHQVTQMGQEVILRCVPISNHLYFYWYRQILGQKVEFLVSFYNNEISEKSEIFDDQFSVERPDGSNFTLKIRSTKLEDSAMYFCASSEDFRDEKLFFGSGTQLSVL.

V and J are TRBV18 and TRBJ1-1, with 8 bases identical to TRBD1. After removal of 3 bases from V and 0 bases from J, the junction contained 6 bases not matched to a gene. Germline loops: CDR1 KGHSH, CDR2 LQKENI. There are 16 residues in the CDR3. The CDR3 nucleotides are TGTGCCAGCTCACCCCGGACAGGGACCATGAACACTGAAGCTTTCTTT. Translation gives CASSPRTGTMNTEAFF.

The chain joins TRBV24-1 to TRBJ1-2; no definite D call. With 3 bases removed from V and 2 bases from J, the gap between germline ends came to 3 bases. This CDR3 region has 12 residues. CDR1 and CDR2 from the germline V gene are KGHDR and SFDVKD. The CDR3 coding sequence is TGTGCCACCAGTGATGGCAACTATGGCTACACCTTC. Protein: CATSDGNYGYTF.

The chain joins TRBV19 to TRBJ1-1, with 7 bases lining up with TRBD1. The CDR3 is 14 residues long. Looked up from germline, CDR1 is LNHDA and CDR2 is SQIVND (reference sequence). The junction had 4 bases not matched to a gene; V was cut back by 6 bases and J by 0 bases. CDR3 sequence reads: CASSGTAMNTEAFF. The CDR3 DNA reads as TGTGCCAGTAGCGGGACAGCGATGAACACTGAAGCTTTCTTT.

The V gene is TRBV6-5, the J gene TRBJ2-7, with a possible D match to TRBD1 (6 bases). Germline assignment: CDR1 MNHEY and CDR2 SVGAGI. The CDR3 runs 13 residues. Trimming took 6 bases from V and 3 from J, leaving 12 bases between them. This chain's CDR3 is CASSRTALYEQYF. CDR3 sequence (DNA): TGTGCCAGCAGCCGGACAGCGCTCTACGAGCAGTACTTC.

The V gene is TRBV6-5, the J gene TRBJ1-4; TRBD1 matches at 8 bases. This CDR3 has 14 amino acids. The germline V gene has CDR1 MNHEY and CDR2 SVGAGI. The J segment lost 6 bases and the V segment lost 5 bases, leaving 5 bases of the junction unmatched. In DNA, the CDR3 is TGTGCCAGCAGTCCAGGGGGCGGTGATGAAAAACTGTTTTTT. Amino acid sequence: CASSPGGGDEKLFF.